The clone carrying this TCR beta chain was detected only a few times. What it recognizes is unknown. These data belong to a study of CD8+ T cells in alopecia areata. Study-wide results and limits: Alopecia totalis/universalis scalp especially showed more expanded CD8+ clones than normal scalp.

Germline V lookup: CDR1 SGHDN, CDR2 FVKESK. CDR3 length: 15 residues. The V end lost 0 bases, the J end lost 5 bases, and 13 bases lay between the germline ends. Reverse transcribed after extraction, RNA yielded cDNA as the sequencing template. Repertoires were generated with immunoSEQ multiplex PCR, while TCRdb's copy carries only in-frame clones and drops some. The sample yields approximately 59,000 clones, about 44% seen once. This sequence originates from a human donor with alopecia areata. The V and J genes are TRBV14 and TRBJ1-2, with D maybe TRBD1 (5 bases). Sequenced here: CD8+ T cells sorted from blood, sampled at week 0. In DNA, the CDR3 is TGTGCCAGCAGCCAAGATACCAGGGCGTTTTATGGCTACACCTTC. Translating it yields CASSQDTRAFYGYTF.